Listed below are T cell receptor beta chains from one sample, sequenced in a study of CD8+ T cells in alopecia areata. TCRdb keeps only in-frame clones here, not all; method: immunoSEQ multiplex PCR. The repertoire has 150,000 to 200,000 clones, roughly 70% of them found once; the top ten carry roughly an eighth. The source material was CD8+ T cells sorted from blood, sampled at week 0. The source is a human donor with alopecia areata. The CDR3 runs from the conserved cysteine through the conserved F or W. Each record gives: D gene, J gene, V gene, clone size, CDR3 DNA, CDR3 protein. A D gene is named only where the DNA matches it firmly. The size field is filled for only some rows; it gives once, few, many or a size class.

d_call: NA; j_call: TRBJ1-3; v_call: TRBV30; clone_size: NA; cdr3_nt: TGTGCCTGGCCCCAGGGCAACGGAAACACCATATATTTT; cdr3_aa: CAWPQGNGNTIYF
d_call: NA; j_call: TRBJ2-7; v_call: TRBV6-5; clone_size: NA; cdr3_nt: TGTGCCAGCAGTTACTCCGGGACCCAGACCTACGAGCAGTACTTC; cdr3_aa: CASSYSGTQTYEQYF
d_call: TRBD1; j_call: TRBJ2-7; v_call: TRBV10-3; clone_size: NA; cdr3_nt: TGTGCCACCTTGCCCAGGGGGCCTCCGTGGGAGCAGTACTTC; cdr3_aa: CATLPRGPPWEQYF
d_call: NA; j_call: TRBJ1-6; v_call: TRBV30; clone_size: NA; cdr3_nt: TGTGCCTGGAGTGTAGCAGGGAATTCACCCCTCCACTTT; cdr3_aa: CAWSVAGNSPLHF
d_call: NA; j_call: TRBJ1-1; v_call: TRBV4-2; clone_size: few; cdr3_nt: TGTGCCAGCAGTTTGGGCACTGAAGCTTTCTTT; cdr3_aa: CASSLGTEAFF
d_call: NA; j_call: TRBJ1-2; v_call: TRBV27; clone_size: NA; cdr3_nt: TGTGCCAGCAGTTTATCCCCAGGGCGGGATGGCTACACCTTC; cdr3_aa: CASSLSPGRDGYTF
d_call: NA; j_call: TRBJ1-1; v_call: TRBV20-1; clone_size: NA; cdr3_nt: TGCAGGACAGTGCTGAACACTGAAGCTTTCTTT; cdr3_aa: CRTVLNTEAFF
d_call: NA; j_call: TRBJ1-5; v_call: TRBV7-9; clone_size: few; cdr3_nt: TGTGCCAGCAGCTTAGCGGACGGACAGCCCCAGCATTTT; cdr3_aa: CASSLADGQPQHF
d_call: NA; j_call: TRBJ2-7; v_call: TRBV10-3; clone_size: NA; cdr3_nt: TGTGCCATCGGGGACAATTATAACGAGCAGTACTTC; cdr3_aa: CAIGDNYNEQYF
d_call: NA; j_call: TRBJ2-7; v_call: TRBV2; clone_size: few; cdr3_nt: TGTGCCAGCGTCGGGACAACCTACGAGCAGTACTTC; cdr3_aa: CASVGTTYEQYF
d_call: NA; j_call: TRBJ2-5; v_call: TRBV5-1; clone_size: NA; cdr3_nt: TGCGCCAGCAGCTTGGGGGGCAAGGAGACCCAGTACTTC; cdr3_aa: CASSLGGKETQYF
d_call: TRBD2; j_call: TRBJ2-3; v_call: TRBV18; clone_size: once; cdr3_nt: TGTGCCAGCTCCGACCTAGCGGGTGATACGCAGTATTTT; cdr3_aa: CASSDLAGDTQYF
d_call: NA; j_call: TRBJ1-2; v_call: TRBV7-8; clone_size: NA; cdr3_nt: TGTGCCAGCACCTCAGGGTTCAGCTATGGCTACACCTTC; cdr3_aa: CASTSGFSYGYTF
d_call: NA; j_call: TRBJ1-5; v_call: TRBV6-5; clone_size: NA; cdr3_nt: TGTGCCAGCAGTTCAGGAGCTTTCAATCAGCCCCAGCATTTT; cdr3_aa: CASSSGAFNQPQHF
d_call: TRBD2; j_call: TRBJ2-3; v_call: TRBV15; clone_size: NA; cdr3_nt: TGTGCCACCAGCAGAAACCCCGGGGGGTCAGATACGCAGTATTTT; cdr3_aa: CATSRNPGGSDTQYF
d_call: NA; j_call: TRBJ2-5; v_call: TRBV6-5; clone_size: NA; cdr3_nt: TGTGCCAGCGGTAGGGCAGGGGGGGGAGAGACCCAGTACTTC; cdr3_aa: CASGRAGGGETQYF
d_call: NA; j_call: TRBJ2-7; v_call: TRBV19; clone_size: NA; cdr3_nt: TGTGCCAGTAGTATTGCGTCCGGAGACTACGAGCAGTACTTC; cdr3_aa: CASSIASGDYEQYF
d_call: NA; j_call: TRBJ1-4; v_call: TRBV20-1; clone_size: NA; cdr3_nt: TGCAGTGCCCTGGGGATAGAACTGTTTTTT; cdr3_aa: CSALGIELFF
d_call: NA; j_call: TRBJ1-5; v_call: TRBV27; clone_size: NA; cdr3_nt: TGTGCCACCGCGGAGGGTTATAGCAATCAGCCCCAGCATTTT; cdr3_aa: CATAEGYSNQPQHF
d_call: TRBD2; j_call: TRBJ2-3; v_call: TRBV9; clone_size: NA; cdr3_nt: TGTGCCAGCAGCGTAGCACTAGCGGGGGGACGAGATACGCAGTATTTT; cdr3_aa: CASSVALAGGRDTQYF
d_call: TRBD1; j_call: TRBJ1-5; v_call: TRBV27; clone_size: once; cdr3_nt: TGTGCCAGCAAGCGGACAGGGAGGCATCAGCCCCAGCATTTT; cdr3_aa: CASKRTGRHQPQHF
d_call: NA; j_call: TRBJ1-6; v_call: TRBV25-1; clone_size: NA; cdr3_nt: TGTGCCAGCAGTGAATGGGGTCAGGGAATACAATCACCCCTCCACTTT; cdr3_aa: CASSEWGQGIQSPLHF
d_call: TRBD2; j_call: TRBJ2-1; v_call: TRBV6-1; clone_size: NA; cdr3_nt: TGTGCCAGCAGTGAAGTCCCTAGCGGGGGGCCCAGGAGAAATGAGCAGTTCTTC; cdr3_aa: CASSEVPSGGPRRNEQFF
d_call: NA; j_call: TRBJ1-2; v_call: TRBV9; clone_size: NA; cdr3_nt: TGTGCCAGCAGCGAAACCACAAATGGCTACACCTTC; cdr3_aa: CASSETTNGYTF
d_call: TRBD1; j_call: TRBJ1-6; v_call: TRBV29-1; clone_size: few; cdr3_nt: TGCAGCGATCGGACAGGGTTTAGTTCACCCCTCCACTTT; cdr3_aa: CSDRTGFSSPLHF
d_call: NA; j_call: TRBJ2-3; v_call: TRBV5-1; clone_size: NA; cdr3_nt: TGCGCCAGCAGCTCAGAAGGACCGAGCACAGATACGCAGTATTTT; cdr3_aa: CASSSEGPSTDTQYF
d_call: NA; j_call: TRBJ2-7; v_call: TRBV20-1; clone_size: NA; cdr3_nt: TGCAGTGCTACCATCGGACGCGAGCAGTACTTC; cdr3_aa: CSATIGREQYF
d_call: NA; j_call: TRBJ2-7; v_call: TRBV25-1; clone_size: NA; cdr3_nt: TGTGCCAGCACATACGAGCAGTACTTC; cdr3_aa: CASTYEQYF
d_call: NA; j_call: TRBJ2-7; v_call: TRBV13; clone_size: few; cdr3_nt: TGTGCCAGCAGCCAGGGAGGCCGAGGGAGGTACGAGCAGTACTTC; cdr3_aa: CASSQGGRGRYEQYF
d_call: NA; j_call: TRBJ2-1; v_call: TRBV7-9; clone_size: NA; cdr3_nt: TGTGCCAGCAGCATCCCAAAAGAAGATAATGAGCAGTTCTTC; cdr3_aa: CASSIPKEDNEQFF
d_call: NA; j_call: TRBJ2-7; v_call: TRBV9; clone_size: few; cdr3_nt: TGTGCCAGCAGCGTAGAGGGCAGCTCCTACGAGCAGTACTTC; cdr3_aa: CASSVEGSSYEQYF
d_call: NA; j_call: TRBJ1-6; v_call: TRBV19; clone_size: NA; cdr3_nt: TGTGCCAGTAGTATGTGGGCAGGCGGGAATTCACCCCTCCACTTT; cdr3_aa: CASSMWAGGNSPLHF
d_call: NA; j_call: TRBJ1-2; v_call: TRBV29-1; clone_size: NA; cdr3_nt: TGCAGCGTTGAAGATCGTTCAGGGGCCTTAATTGGCTACACCTTC; cdr3_aa: CSVEDRSGALIGYTF
d_call: NA; j_call: TRBJ2-7; v_call: TRBV4-2; clone_size: once; cdr3_nt: TGTGCCAGCAGCCAAGATAAGGACGAGCAGTACTTC; cdr3_aa: CASSQDKDEQYF
d_call: NA; j_call: TRBJ1-1; v_call: TRBV29-1; clone_size: NA; cdr3_nt: TGCAGCGTTGAGGGAACTGGGGGGGAAGCTTTCTTT; cdr3_aa: CSVEGTGGEAFF
d_call: TRBD1; j_call: TRBJ1-3; v_call: TRBV7-9; clone_size: NA; cdr3_nt: TGTGCCAGCAACGGACAGGGGCGAATCGATGGAAACACCATATATTTT; cdr3_aa: CASNGQGRIDGNTIYF
d_call: TRBD1; j_call: TRBJ2-3; v_call: TRBV2; clone_size: NA; cdr3_nt: TGTGCCAGCAAAGAGACAGGGGGCTGGACAGATACGCAGTATTTT; cdr3_aa: CASKETGGWTDTQYF
d_call: NA; j_call: TRBJ2-2; v_call: TRBV6-5; clone_size: NA; cdr3_nt: TGTGCCAGCAGACCCCGGCAGGGGCGCGCCGGGGAGCTGTTTTTT; cdr3_aa: CASRPRQGRAGELFF
d_call: NA; j_call: TRBJ2-3; v_call: TRBV5-1; clone_size: NA; cdr3_nt: TGCGCCAGCAGCTTGGTCAGGAAAGGGACCTGGGATAATACGCAGTATTTT; cdr3_aa: CASSLVRKGTWDNTQYF
d_call: NA; j_call: TRBJ1-5; v_call: TRBV30; clone_size: NA; cdr3_nt: TGTGCCTGGAGTGAAGTTTTTATGAGGACGGCGAATACGCCCCAGCATTTT; cdr3_aa: CAWSEVFMRTANTPQHF
d_call: NA; j_call: TRBJ1-2; v_call: TRBV14; clone_size: NA; cdr3_nt: TGTGCCAGCAGCCAAGTTCGGCAACAACTCTACACCTTC; cdr3_aa: CASSQVRQQLYTF